This T cell receptor beta chain derives from a study of long-term antiretroviral therapy in people with HIV. Points on this clone: Its target is unknown.

Overall study findings and caveats: Information on adherence, resistance and therapy changes was unavailable.

The assay, immunoSEQ v3.0, was run at survey level. Profiling relied on immunoSEQ multiplex PCR, and the TCRdb table lists in-frame clones only, not all of them. The sample has tens of thousands of clones, 81% seen once; the top ten hold 10% to 15%. The TCR was taken from a middle-aged man with HIV. The material was unsorted PBMCs, obtained 0.1 years before starting antiretroviral therapy.

The CDR3 loop is CASSQDFLAPTDTQYF. CDR3 sequence (DNA): TGTGCCAGCAGCCAAGATTTTCTAGCTCCCACAGATACGCAGTATTTT. The V gene is TRBV4-2, the J gene TRBJ2-3; a possible D gene is TRBD2 (5 bases). CDR1 LGHNA and CDR2 YNFKEQ come from the germline V gene. V lost 0 bases and J 2 bases, leaving 12 bases between the germline ends. This CDR3 region has 16 residues.